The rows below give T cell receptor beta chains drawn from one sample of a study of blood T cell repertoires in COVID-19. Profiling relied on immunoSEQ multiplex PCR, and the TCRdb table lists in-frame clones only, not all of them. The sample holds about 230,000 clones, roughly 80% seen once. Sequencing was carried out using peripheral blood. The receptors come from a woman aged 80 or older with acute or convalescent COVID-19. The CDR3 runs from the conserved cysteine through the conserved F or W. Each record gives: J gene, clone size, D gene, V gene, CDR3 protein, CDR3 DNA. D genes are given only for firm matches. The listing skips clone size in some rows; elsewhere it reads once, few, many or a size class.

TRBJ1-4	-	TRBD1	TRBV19	CASRIGTGSNEKLFF	TGTGCCAGTAGGATTGGGACAGGGAGTAATGAAAAACTGTTTTTT
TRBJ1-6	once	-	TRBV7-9	CASSYQSGSSGLHF	TGTGCCAGCAGCTATCAATCCGGGAGTTCAGGCCTCCACTTT
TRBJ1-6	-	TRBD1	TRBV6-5	CASSSRDSSPLHF	TGTGCCAGCAGTTCTCGGGACAGTTCACCCCTCCACTTT
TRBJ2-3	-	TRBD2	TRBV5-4	CASSGGGMDTQYF	TGTGCCAGCAGCGGGGGGGGTATGGATACGCAGTATTTT
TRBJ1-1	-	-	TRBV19	CASSITTARATEAFF	TGTGCCAGTAGTATAACCACCGCCAGGGCCACTGAAGCTTTCTTT
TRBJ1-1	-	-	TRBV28	CASREAPGRGAFF	TGTGCCAGCAGGGAGGCCCCGGGAAGAGGAGCTTTCTTT
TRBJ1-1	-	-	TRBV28	CASTPFHRNTEAFF	TGTGCCAGCACCCCTTTTCACAGGAACACTGAAGCTTTCTTT
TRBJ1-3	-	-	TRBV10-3	CAISGRGGSGNTIYF	TGTGCCATCAGTGGGCGGGGAGGTTCTGGAAACACCATATATTTT
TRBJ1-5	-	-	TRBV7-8	CASSPSGGSYQPQHF	TGTGCCAGCAGCCCGAGTGGGGGCAGTTATCAGCCCCAGCATTTT
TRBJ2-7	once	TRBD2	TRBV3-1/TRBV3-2	CASSATSGGARYEQYF	TGTGCCAGCAGCGCGACTAGCGGGGGGGCCAGGTACGAGCAGTACTTC
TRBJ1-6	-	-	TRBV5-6	CASSTLGEHSYNSPLHF	TGTGCCAGCAGCACCCTCGGGGAGCACTCCTATAATTCACCCCTCCACTTT
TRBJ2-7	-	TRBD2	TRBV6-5	CASSLQLARTYEQYF	TGTGCCAGCAGCCTCCAACTAGCGAGGACCTACGAGCAGTACTTC
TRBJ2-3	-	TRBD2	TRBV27	CASSRTSGRADTQYF	TGTGCCAGCAGTAGGACTAGCGGGAGAGCAGATACGCAGTATTTT
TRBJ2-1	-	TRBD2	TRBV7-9	CASSFSGGAPNEQFF	TGTGCCAGCAGCTTTAGCGGGGGGGCTCCCAATGAGCAGTTCTTC
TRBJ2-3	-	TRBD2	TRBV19	CASSSGGAQNTQYF	TGTGCCAGTAGTAGCGGGGGGGCCCAGAATACGCAGTATTTT
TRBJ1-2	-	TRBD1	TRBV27	CASSSDRENYGYTF	TGTGCCAGCAGTTCGGACAGGGAGAACTATGGCTACACCTTC
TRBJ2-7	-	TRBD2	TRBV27	CASSLSRSGRFHEQYF	TGTGCCAGCAGTTTATCGAGGAGCGGGAGGTTTCACGAGCAGTACTTC
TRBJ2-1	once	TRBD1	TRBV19	CASSIGQGAGISDEQFF	TGTGCCAGTAGTATCGGACAGGGGGCAGGGATTAGCGATGAGCAGTTCTTC
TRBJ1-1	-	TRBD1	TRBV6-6	CASRPDRGNTEAFF	TGTGCCAGCAGACCGGACAGGGGGAATACTGAAGCTTTCTTT
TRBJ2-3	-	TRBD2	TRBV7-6	CASSPHGGAGSTDTQYF	TGTGCCAGCAGCCCTCACGGTGGAGCGGGGAGCACAGATACGCAGTATTTT
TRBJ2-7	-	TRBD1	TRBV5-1	CASSLTGGDLYEQYF	TGCGCCAGCAGCTTGACAGGGGGCGATCTCTACGAGCAGTACTTC
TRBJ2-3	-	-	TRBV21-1	CASAHYGEDTQYF	TGTGCCAGCGCCCATTACGGGGAAGATACGCAGTATTTT
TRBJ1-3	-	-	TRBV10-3	CAISETEANAGNTIYF	TGTGCCATCAGTGAGACCGAGGCAAATGCGGGAAACACCATATATTTT
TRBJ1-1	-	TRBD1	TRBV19	CASSTIGTGDTEAFF	TGTGCCAGTAGTACCATCGGGACAGGGGACACTGAAGCTTTCTTT
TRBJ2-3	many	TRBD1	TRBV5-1	CASSSHGTGADTQYF	TGCGCCAGCAGCTCCCACGGGACAGGGGCAGATACGCAGTATTTT
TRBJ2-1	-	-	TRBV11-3	CASSKSGTHYNEQFF	TGTGCCAGCAGCAAGAGCGGAACCCATTACAATGAGCAGTTCTTC
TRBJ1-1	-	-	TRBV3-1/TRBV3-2	CASSQGRGTEAFF	TGTGCCAGCAGCCAAGGGCGGGGTACTGAAGCTTTCTTT
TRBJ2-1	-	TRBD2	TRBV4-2	CASSQDSGGGALF	TGTGCCAGCAGCCAAGATTCTGGCGGGGGAGCCCTCTTC
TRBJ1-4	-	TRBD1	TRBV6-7	CASSYSPTQGSEKLFF	TGTGCCAGCAGTTACTCCCCCACACAGGGGAGTGAAAAACTGTTTTTT
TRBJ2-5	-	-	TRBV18	CASSPPGAETQYF	TGTGCCAGCTCACCACCGGGCGCGGAGACCCAGTACTTC
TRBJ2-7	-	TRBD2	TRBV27	CASRPRGGTYEQYF	TGTGCCAGCAGGCCTCGGGGGGGGACCTACGAGCAGTACTTC
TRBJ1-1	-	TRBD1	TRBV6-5	CASSSRTGRTYAFF	TGTGCCAGCAGTTCCCGGACAGGGAGGACCTATGCTTTCTTT
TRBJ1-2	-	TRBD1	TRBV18	CASSPQTGDGYTF	TGTGCCAGCTCACCCCAGACAGGGGATGGCTACACCTTC
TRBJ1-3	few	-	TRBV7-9	CASSRAGAENTIYF	TGTGCCAGCAGCCGGGCGGGAGCGGAAAACACCATATATTTT
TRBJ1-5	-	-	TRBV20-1	CSASREGSNQPQHF	TGCAGTGCTAGTAGGGAGGGAAGCAATCAGCCCCAGCATTTT
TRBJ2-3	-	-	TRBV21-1	CASSKRPPQGPHTDTQYF	TGTGCCAGCAGCAAACGCCCCCCACAGGGCCCACACACAGATACGCAGTATTTT
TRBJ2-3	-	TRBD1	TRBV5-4	CASRVRGGGTDTQYF	TGTGCCAGCAGGGTTAGAGGGGGCGGAACAGATACGCAGTATTTT
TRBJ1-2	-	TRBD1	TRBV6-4	CASSGTGGPYGYTF	TGTGCCAGCAGTGGAACAGGGGGGCCCTATGGCTACACCTTC
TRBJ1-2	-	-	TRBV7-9	CASSFERQWWYGYTF	TGTGCCAGCAGCTTCGAAAGACAGTGGTGGTATGGCTACACCTTC